A selection of T cell receptor beta chains follows, all from one sample in a study of cytomegalovirus exposure and HLA in healthy donors. Here immunoSEQ multiplex PCR was the method, and the copy in TCRdb shows in-frame clones only, minus some. This sample has about 160,000 clones, with 77% found just once. The source material was PBMCs. The receptors derive from a man aged 25-45 years in good health and CMV-seropositive. CDR3s include the opening cysteine and the closing phenylalanine or tryptophan. The D gene is left open where the match is weak. Not every row has a clone size; where given, it reads once, few, many or a size class.

TRBJ2-5,NA,NA,TRBV21-1,CASRDSSRRRKETQYF,TGTGCCAGCAGGGACAGTTCTCGGCGAAGAAAAGAGACCCAGTACTTC
TRBJ2-7,NA,NA,TRBV29-1,CSVVADLGYYEQYF,TGCAGCGTTGTAGCCGACCTCGGGTACTACGAGCAGTACTTC
TRBJ1-5,TRBD1,NA,TRBV7-9,CASSLAPPGTGDQPQHF,TGTGCCAGCAGCTTAGCCCCCCCCGGGACAGGGGATCAGCCCCAGCATTTT
TRBJ2-7,TRBD1,NA,TRBV27,CASSAGQGFEQYF,TGTGCCAGCAGTGCCGGACAGGGATTCGAGCAGTACTTC
TRBJ2-7,NA,NA,TRBV6-5,CASKTGSDEQYF,TGTGCCAGCAAAACAGGGTCCGACGAGCAGTACTTC
TRBJ1-6,NA,once,TRBV25-1,CASSVGHGPLTLHF,TGTGCCAGCAGTGTGGGACACGGTCCTTTAACCCTCCACTTT
TRBJ2-7,NA,NA,TRBV7-2,CASSPNGGYSYEQYF,TGTGCCAGCAGCCCGAATGGGGGGTACTCCTACGAGCAGTACTTC
TRBJ2-5,TRBD2,NA,TRBV2,CASRETSGGHRETQYF,TGTGCCAGCAGAGAGACTAGCGGGGGTCATCGAGAGACCCAGTACTTC
TRBJ1-2,TRBD1,few,TRBV2,CASSEIDRAGGYTF,TGTGCCAGCAGTGAAATCGACAGGGCAGGAGGCTACACCTTC
TRBJ2-3,NA,once,TRBV5-4,CASSYAGRSMGDTQYF,TGTGCCAGCAGTTACGCGGGACGGAGTATGGGAGATACGCAGTATTTT
TRBJ2-7,NA,NA,TRBV28,CASSSDSYEQYF,TGTGCCAGCAGTTCAGACTCCTACGAGCAATACTTC
TRBJ2-1,TRBD2,NA,TRBV5-1,CASSATSGGTPYNEQFF,TGCGCCAGCAGCGCCACTAGCGGGGGGACCCCCTACAATGAGCAGTTCTTC
TRBJ2-7,NA,once,TRBV6-5,CASSITVSYEQYF,TGTGCCAGCAGTATAACAGTTTCCTACGAGCAGTACTTC
TRBJ2-7,TRBD1,NA,TRBV7-8,CASSFAGGICEQYF,TGTGCCAGCAGCTTCGCAGGGGGCATCTGCGAGCAGTACTTC
TRBJ1-5,NA,NA,TRBV4-1,CASSQVQAVNQPQHF,TGCGCCAGCAGCCAAGTTCAAGCGGTCAATCAGCCCCAGCATTTT
TRBJ2-3,TRBD1,NA,TRBV9,CASSGGDREDLADTQYF,TGTGCCAGCAGCGGGGGGGACAGGGAGGATTTAGCAGATACGCAGTATTTT
TRBJ2-3,NA,NA,TRBV30,CATDLPGLGTDTQYF,TGTGCCACCGACCTACCGGGACTCGGAACAGATACGCAGTATTTT
TRBJ2-1,NA,NA,TRBV18,CASSPDTNYNEQFF,TGTGCCAGCTCTCCCGACACCAATTACAATGAGCAGTTCTTC
TRBJ2-7,NA,NA,TRBV4-3,CASSQDQQVYYEQYF,TGCGCCAGCAGCCAAGATCAACAGGTATACTACGAGCAGTACTTC
TRBJ2-7,NA,few,TRBV19,CASNSGDHTYEQYF,TGTGCCAGTAATTCGGGTGACCATACCTACGAGCAGTACTTC
TRBJ2-2,NA,NA,TRBV6-1,CASSEGATGELFF,TGTGCCAGCAGTGAAGGGGCTACCGGGGAGCTGTTTTTT
TRBJ1-4,TRBD1,NA,TRBV11-2,CASSFLRDRDEKLFF,TGTGCCAGCAGCTTCTTAAGGGACAGGGACGAAAAACTGTTTTTT
TRBJ1-4,TRBD1,few,TRBV7-8,CASSPNPTGGFNEKLFF,TGTGCCAGCAGCCCCAACCCGACAGGGGGGTTTAATGAAAAACTGTTTTTT
TRBJ2-7,NA,NA,TRBV2,CASSRQGDTGYEQYF,TGTGCCAGCAGCAGACAAGGGGATACAGGCTACGAGCAGTACTTC
TRBJ2-1,NA,NA,TRBV5-1,CASSLVPGSSYNEQFF,TGCGCCAGCAGCTTGGTACCGGGGTCCTCCTACAATGAGCAGTTCTTC
TRBJ1-6,NA,NA,TRBV7-2,CASSLNNSPLHF,TGTGCCAGCAGCCTAAATAATTCACCCCTCCACTTT
TRBJ2-5,TRBD2,NA,TRBV30,CACGGGKTQYF,TGTGCCTGTGGCGGGGGGAAGACCCAGTACTTC
TRBJ2-5,NA,NA,TRBV5-1,CASSRDLQETQYF,TGCGCCAGCAGCCGGGACTTGCAAGAGACCCAGTACTTC
TRBJ1-6,NA,NA,TRBV6-5,CASSYSQVLNSPLHF,TGTGCCAGCAGTTACTCGCAGGTCCTTAATTCACCCCTCCACTTT
TRBJ2-7,TRBD2,few,TRBV6-1,CAIGLAGLYEQYF,TGTGCCATAGGACTAGCGGGCCTCTACGAGCAGTACTTC
TRBJ1-5,NA,NA,TRBV6-1,CASSGRYNQPQHF,TGTGCCAGCAGTGGCCGGTACAATCAGCCCCAGCATTTT
TRBJ2-5,TRBD1,NA,TRBV6-5,CASSRRDRQYF,TGTGCCAGCAGTCGCCGGGACAGACAGTACTTC
TRBJ2-1,TRBD2,few,TRBV18,CASSPRSGSGGRYNEQFF,TGTGCCAGCTCACCACGTTCCGGGAGCGGGGGAAGATACAATGAGCAGTTCTTC